The present T cell receptor (beta chain) was sequenced within a study of neurological immune-mediated disorders. From the 5' RACE reads, TCRdb called clonotypes with MiXCR, one entry per CDR3 protein. The data hold nearly 60,000 distinct CDR3 sequences, with 3% to 4% observed a single time. V lost 6 bases and J lost 3; bases outside the gene matches: 1. The length of the CDR3 is 12 residues. CDR1 is ENHRY and CDR2 is SYGVKD in the germline V gene. The V call is TRBV10-3, the J call TRBJ1-2; 7 nucleotides agree with TRBD1. The sequenced material came from PBMCs. This TCR derives from a woman in her sixties or seventies with multiple sclerosis. CDR3 region: CAIRGTDYGYTF. DNA of the CDR3: TGTGCCATCAGGGGGACAGACTATGGCTACACCTTC.